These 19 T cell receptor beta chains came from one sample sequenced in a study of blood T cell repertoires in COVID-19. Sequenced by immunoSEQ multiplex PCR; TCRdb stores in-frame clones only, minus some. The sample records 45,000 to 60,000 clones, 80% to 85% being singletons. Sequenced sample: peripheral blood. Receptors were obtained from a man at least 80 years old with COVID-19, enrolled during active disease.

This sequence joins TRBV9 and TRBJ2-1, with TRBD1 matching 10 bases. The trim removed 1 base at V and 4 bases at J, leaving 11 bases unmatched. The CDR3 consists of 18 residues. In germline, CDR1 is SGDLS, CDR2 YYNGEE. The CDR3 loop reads CASSVYETGGPEYNEQFF. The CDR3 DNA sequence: TGTGCCAGCAGCGTATACGAGACAGGGGGCCCAGAGTACAATGAGCAGTTCTTC.

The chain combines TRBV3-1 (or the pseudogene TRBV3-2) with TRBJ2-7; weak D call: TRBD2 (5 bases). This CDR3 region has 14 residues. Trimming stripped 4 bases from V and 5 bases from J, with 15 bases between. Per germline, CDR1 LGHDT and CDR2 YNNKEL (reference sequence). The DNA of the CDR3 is TGTGCCAGCAGCCCCCTGAGGGCAAGCGACGAGCAGTACTTC. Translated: CASSPLRASDEQYF.

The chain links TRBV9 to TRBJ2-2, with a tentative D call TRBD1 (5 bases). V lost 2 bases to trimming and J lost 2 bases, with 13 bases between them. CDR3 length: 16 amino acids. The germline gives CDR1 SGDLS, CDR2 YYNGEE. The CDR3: CASSVTAGLNTGELFF. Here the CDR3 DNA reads TGTGCCAGCAGCGTTACGGCAGGGTTAAACACCGGGGAGCTGTTTTTT.

The CDR3 DNA reads TGTGCCAGTGGGACAGGAGCGCGGAATTCACCCCTCCACTTT. Amino acid sequence: CASGTGARNSPLHF. The chain combines TRBV19 with TRBJ1-6; 8 nucleotides match TRBD1. Trimming at V came to 8 bases and at J to 7 bases, leaving 7 bases not matched to a gene. Germline CDR1 is LNHDA and CDR2 is SQIVND (reference sequence). The CDR3 runs 14 residues. Drawing the rest from reference TRBV19 and TRBJ1-6, the complete variable domain is DGGITQSPKYLFRKEGQNVTLSCEQNLNHDAMYWYRQDPGQGLRLIYYSQIVNDFQKGDIAEGYSVSREKKESFPLTVTSAQKNPTAFYLCASGTGARNSPLHFGNGTRLTVT.

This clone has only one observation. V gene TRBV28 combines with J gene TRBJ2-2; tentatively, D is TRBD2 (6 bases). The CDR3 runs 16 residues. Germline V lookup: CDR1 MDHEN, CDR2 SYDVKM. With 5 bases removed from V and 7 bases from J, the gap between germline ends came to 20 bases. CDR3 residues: CASSSRQEGDHGELFF. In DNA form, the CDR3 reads TGTGCCAGCAGTAGTAGGCAGGAGGGAGACCACGGGGAGCTGTTTTTT.

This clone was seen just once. CDR3 DNA sequence: TGTGCCAGTAGACCCGGGACATCCACAGATACGCAGTATTTT. The encoded protein is CASRPGTSTDTQYF. This chain connects TRBV19 to TRBJ2-3; a possible D gene is TRBD1 (6 bases). CDR3 length: 14 amino acids. V lost 6 bases and J lost 2, with 12 bases in between. CDR1 LNHDA and CDR2 SQIVND come from the germline V gene (reference sequence).

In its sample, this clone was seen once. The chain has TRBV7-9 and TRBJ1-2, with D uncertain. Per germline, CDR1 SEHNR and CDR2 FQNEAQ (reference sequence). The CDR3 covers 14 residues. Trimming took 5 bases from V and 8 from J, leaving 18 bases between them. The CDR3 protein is CASSPRRSSGGYTF. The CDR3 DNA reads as TGTGCCAGCAGCCCTCGGCGGAGTTCTGGGGGCTACACCTTC. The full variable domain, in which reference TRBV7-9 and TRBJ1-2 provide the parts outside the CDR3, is DTGVSQNPRHKITKRGQNVTFRCDPISEHNRLYWYRQTLGQGPEFLTYFQNEAQLEKSRLLSDRFSAERPKGSFSTLEIQRTEQGDSAMYLCASSPRRSSGGYTFGSGTRLTVV.

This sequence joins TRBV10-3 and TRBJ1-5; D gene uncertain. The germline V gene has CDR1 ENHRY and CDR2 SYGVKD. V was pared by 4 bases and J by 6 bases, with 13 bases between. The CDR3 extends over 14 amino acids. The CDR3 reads CAISAKGGIQPQHF. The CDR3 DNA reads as TGTGCCATCAGTGCGAAGGGCGGGATTCAGCCCCAGCATTTT.

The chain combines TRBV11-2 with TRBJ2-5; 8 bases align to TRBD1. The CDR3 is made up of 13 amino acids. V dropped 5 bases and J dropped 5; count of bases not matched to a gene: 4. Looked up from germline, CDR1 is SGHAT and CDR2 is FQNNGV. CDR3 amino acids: CASSRRDRETQYF. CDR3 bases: TGTGCCAGCAGCCGCCGGGACAGGGAGACCCAGTACTTC.

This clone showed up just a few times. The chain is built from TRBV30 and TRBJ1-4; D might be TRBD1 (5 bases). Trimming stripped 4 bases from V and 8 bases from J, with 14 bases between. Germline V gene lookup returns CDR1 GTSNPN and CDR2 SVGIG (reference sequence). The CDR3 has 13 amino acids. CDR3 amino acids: CAWNGGLGEKLFF. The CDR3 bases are TGTGCCTGGAACGGGGGGTTAGGCGAAAAACTGTTTTTT.

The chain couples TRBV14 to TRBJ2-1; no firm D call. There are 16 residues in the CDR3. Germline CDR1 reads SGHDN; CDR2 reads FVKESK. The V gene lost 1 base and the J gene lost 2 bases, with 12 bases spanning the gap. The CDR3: CASSQGVADTYNEQFF. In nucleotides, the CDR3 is TGTGCCAGCAGCCAAGGAGTGGCGGATACCTACAATGAGCAGTTCTTC.

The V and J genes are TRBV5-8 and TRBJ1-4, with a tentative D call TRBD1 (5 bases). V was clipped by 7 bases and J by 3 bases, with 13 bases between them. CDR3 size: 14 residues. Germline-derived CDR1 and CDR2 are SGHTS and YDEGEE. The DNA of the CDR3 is TGTGCCAGCCGGTCGGGGGTTGCTAATGAAAAACTGTTTTTT. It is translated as CASRSGVANEKLFF.

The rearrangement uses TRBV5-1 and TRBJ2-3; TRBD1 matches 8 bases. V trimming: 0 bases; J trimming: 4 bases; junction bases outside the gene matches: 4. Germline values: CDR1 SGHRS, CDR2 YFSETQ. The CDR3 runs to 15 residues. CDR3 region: CASSLVVRGPDTQYF. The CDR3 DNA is TGCGCCAGCAGCTTGGTGGTCAGGGGGCCAGATACGCAGTATTTT.

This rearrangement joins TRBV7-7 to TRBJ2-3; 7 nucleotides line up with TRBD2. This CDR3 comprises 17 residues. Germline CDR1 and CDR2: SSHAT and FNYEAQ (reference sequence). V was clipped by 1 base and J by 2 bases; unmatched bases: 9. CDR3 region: CASSLGGGGRDTDTQYF. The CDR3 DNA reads TGTGCCAGCAGCTTAGGAGGTGGAGGGAGGGACACAGATACGCAGTATTTT.

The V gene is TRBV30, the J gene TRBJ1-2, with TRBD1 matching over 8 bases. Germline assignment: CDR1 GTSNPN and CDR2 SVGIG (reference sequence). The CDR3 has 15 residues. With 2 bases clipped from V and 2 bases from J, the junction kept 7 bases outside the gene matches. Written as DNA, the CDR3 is TGTGCCTGGAGTACCCCAGGGGGCGAGAACTATGGCTACACCTTC. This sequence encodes CAWSTPGGENYGYTF.

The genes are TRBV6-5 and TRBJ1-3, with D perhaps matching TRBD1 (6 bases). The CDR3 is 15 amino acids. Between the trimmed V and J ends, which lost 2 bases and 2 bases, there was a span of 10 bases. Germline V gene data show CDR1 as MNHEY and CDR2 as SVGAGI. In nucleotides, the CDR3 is TGTGCCAGCAGTTACCGAGGGGGTGCTGGAAACACCATATATTTT. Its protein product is CASSYRGGAGNTIYF.

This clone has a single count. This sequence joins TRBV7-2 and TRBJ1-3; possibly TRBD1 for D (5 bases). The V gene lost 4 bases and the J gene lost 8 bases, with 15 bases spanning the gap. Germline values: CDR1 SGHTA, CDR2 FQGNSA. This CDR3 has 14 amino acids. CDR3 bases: TGTGCCAGCAGCTCCCGCGGCAGGGAAGACACCATATATTTT. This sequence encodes CASSSRGREDTIYF.

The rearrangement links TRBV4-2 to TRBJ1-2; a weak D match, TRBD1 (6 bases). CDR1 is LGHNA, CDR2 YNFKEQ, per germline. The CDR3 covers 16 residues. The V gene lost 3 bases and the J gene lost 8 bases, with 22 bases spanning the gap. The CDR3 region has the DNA TGTGCCAGCAGCCACCCCTGGACAGAGGACGGGGACGGCTACACCTTC. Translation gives CASSHPWTEDGDGYTF.

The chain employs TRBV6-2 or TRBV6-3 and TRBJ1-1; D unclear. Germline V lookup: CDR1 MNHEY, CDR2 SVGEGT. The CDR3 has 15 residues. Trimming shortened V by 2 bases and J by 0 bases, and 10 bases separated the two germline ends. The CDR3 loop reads CASSYPRGLNTEAFF. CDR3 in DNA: TGTGCCAGCAGTTACCCTAGAGGGCTGAACACTGAAGCTTTCTTT.